This T cell receptor beta chain was identified during a study of CD8+ T cells in alopecia areata. The treatment was: oral pan-JAK inhibitor, 5-10 mg twice daily. RNA was isolated and reverse transcribed to cDNA, the sequencing template. The data were produced by immunoSEQ multiplex PCR, yet TCRdb's version contains in-frame clones alone and is incomplete. The data show some 190,000 clones, 64% seen once. The source was CD4+ T cells sorted from blood, collected at approximately week 49, from a patient treated with tofacitinib. The TCR comes from a human donor with alopecia areata.

CDR3 in amino acids: CATSRAVAGGLEQYF. CDR3 in DNA: TGTGCCACCAGCAGAGCGGTAGCGGGGGGTCTCGAGCAGTACTTC. The rearrangement links TRBV15 to TRBJ2-7, with TRBD2 matching 10 bases. From germline, CDR1 is LNHNV and CDR2 YYDKDF (reference sequence). The CDR3 totals 15 residues. With V trimmed by 1 base and J by 6 bases, 6 bases remained unmatched.